The clone carrying this TCR beta chain was observed a few times. Antigen: not known. Trimming stripped 4 bases from V and 6 bases from J, with 15 bases between. The CDR3 length is 15 residues. The germline V gene encodes CDR1 SEHNR and CDR2 FQNEAQ (reference sequence). Sample-barcoded 5' priming and a J-beta primer mix drove a second PCR of roughly 7 to 11 cycles. From the 5' RACE reads, TCRdb called clonotypes with MiXCR, one entry per CDR3 protein. The profile covers about a million distinct CDR3 sequences, with approximately 50% appearing a single time and around a fifth taken by the ten largest. The record originates from a study of blood T cells in healthy people across ages. Findings of the study overall: Because donor CMV status was unknown, expanded clonotype changes were possibly confounded.

Donors ranged from about 6 to 95 years old and were healthy Caucasians in Russia. Each donor had 7.5 to 10 milliliters of peripheral blood drawn. Isolated PBMCs totaled at least 7 million in each sample. Sequencing was performed on blood. The J gene is TRBJ1-4, the V gene TRBV7-9; the D is unclear. The sequence came from a woman aged 55-69 years in good health. In nucleotides, the CDR3 is TGTGCCAGCAGCTACCTAGGCCCCCTCGATGAAAAACTGTTTTTT. This translates into CASSYLGPLDEKLFF.